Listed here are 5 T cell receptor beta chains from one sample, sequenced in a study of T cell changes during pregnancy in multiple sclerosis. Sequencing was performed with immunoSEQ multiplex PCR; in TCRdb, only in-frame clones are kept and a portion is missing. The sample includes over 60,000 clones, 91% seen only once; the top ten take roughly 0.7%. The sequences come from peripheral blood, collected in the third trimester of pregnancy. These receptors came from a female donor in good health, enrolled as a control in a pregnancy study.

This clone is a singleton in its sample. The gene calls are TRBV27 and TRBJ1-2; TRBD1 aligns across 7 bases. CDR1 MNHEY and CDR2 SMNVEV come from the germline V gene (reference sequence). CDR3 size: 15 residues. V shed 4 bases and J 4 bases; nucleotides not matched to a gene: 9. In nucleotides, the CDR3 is TGTGCCAGCAGTTCAGTCCCCAGGGGGATCTATGGCTACACCTTC. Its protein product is CASSSVPRGIYGYTF.

The CDR3 spells CASSYARQGSGNTIYF. The CDR3 bases are TGTGCCAGCAGTTACGCCCGACAGGGATCTGGAAACACCATATATTTT. The chain joins TRBV6-5 to TRBJ1-3; 7 positions match TRBD1. This CDR3 contains 16 residues. With 2 bases clipped from V and 1 base from J, the junction kept 5 bases outside the gene matches. Germline V CDR1 and CDR2: MNHEY, SVGAGI.

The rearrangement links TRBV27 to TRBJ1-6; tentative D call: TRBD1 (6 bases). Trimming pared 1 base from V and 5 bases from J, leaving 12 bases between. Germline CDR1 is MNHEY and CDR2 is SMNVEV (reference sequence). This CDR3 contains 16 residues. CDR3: CASSLFGQTNNSPLHF. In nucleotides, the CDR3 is TGTGCCAGCAGTTTATTCGGACAGACTAATAATTCACCCCTCCACTTT.

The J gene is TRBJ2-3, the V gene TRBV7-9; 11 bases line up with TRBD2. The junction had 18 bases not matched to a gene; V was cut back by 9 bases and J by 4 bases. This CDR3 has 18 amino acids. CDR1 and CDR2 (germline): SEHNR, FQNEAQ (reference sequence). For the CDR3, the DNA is TGTGCCAGTCAAGGGGGGACTAGCGGTCCCTTGAAGGCAGATACGCAGTATTTT. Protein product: CASQGGTSGPLKADTQYF.

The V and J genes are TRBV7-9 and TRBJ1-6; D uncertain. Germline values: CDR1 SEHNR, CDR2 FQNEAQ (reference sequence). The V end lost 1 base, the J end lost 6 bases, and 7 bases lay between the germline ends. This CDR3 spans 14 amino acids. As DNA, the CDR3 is TGTGCCAGCAGCTTAGATCATTCTAATTCACCCCTCCACTTT. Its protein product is CASSLDHSNSPLHF. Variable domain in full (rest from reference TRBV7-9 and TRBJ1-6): DTGVSQNPRHKITKRGQNVTFRCDPISEHNRLYWYRQTLGQGPEFLTYFQNEAQLEKSRLLSDRFSAERPKGSFSTLEIQRTEQGDSAMYLCASSLDHSNSPLHFGNGTRLTVT.